The clone carrying this T cell receptor beta chain was found once. As yet, its antigen is unknown. The data stem from a study of cytomegalovirus exposure and HLA in healthy donors. For the study at large: Earlier results showed approximately 120 million unique TCR beta sequences derived from approximately 170 million T cells. Study-level findings and limits: Using the classifier, cytomegalovirus status was reportedly diagnosed with high specificity and sensitivity.

In the PCR, 60 Vbeta and 13 Jbeta primers were used. Sequencing used immunoSEQ multiplex PCR; TCRdb keeps in-frame clones, though not all of them. The table has some 130,000 clones, around 80% seen once. The CDR3 totals 15 residues. CDR1 and CDR2 from the germline V gene are ENHRY and SYGVKD. Unmatched junction bases numbered 6, after V lost 3 bases and J lost 5 bases. The clonotype originates from a man aged 35 to 55 in good health and CMV-seropositive. This rearrangement joins TRBV10-3 to TRBJ1-5; 8 nucleotides agree with TRBD1. The specimen was PBMCs. CDR3 protein: CAISDTGQGDQPQHF. The CDR3 DNA reads as TGTGCCATCAGTGATACCGGACAGGGCGATCAGCCCCAGCATTTT.